These 18 T cell receptor beta chains were all obtained from the same sample, sequenced in a study of cytomegalovirus exposure and HLA in healthy donors. The assay was immunoSEQ multiplex PCR, and TCRdb's table has in-frame clones only and misses some. In the table there are approximately 160,000 clones, less than 90% of which are singletons. Sequenced: PBMCs. The receptor set was obtained from a woman between 18 and 29 years old in good health and CMV-seronegative.

This chain uses TRBV6-5 with TRBJ2-1; 13 nucleotides align to TRBD2. The length of the CDR3 is 15 residues. Germline V gene data show CDR1 as MNHEY and CDR2 as SVGAGI. V lost 5 bases and J lost 7; bases outside the gene matches: 5. The CDR3 sequence: CASSQLAGGANEQFF. CDR3 sequence (DNA): TGTGCCAGCAGTCAACTAGCGGGAGGGGCAAATGAGCAGTTCTTC.

This clone was counted once. The CDR3 here is CASSPVGLPQETQYF. Written as DNA, the CDR3 is TGTGCCAGCAGCCCAGTAGGACTTCCCCAAGAGACCCAGTACTTC. This chain links TRBV27 with TRBJ2-5, with D maybe TRBD2 (5 bases). The CDR3 covers 15 residues. Germline-derived CDR1 and CDR2 are MNHEY and SMNVEV (reference sequence). V dropped 6 bases and J dropped 1 base, with 15 bases sitting between them.

This clone was seen only once. This sequence joins TRBV4-2 and TRBJ2-5; the match to TRBD2 covers 8 bases. The CDR3 has 16 amino acids. The trim removed 1 base at V and 1 base at J, leaving 5 bases unmatched. CDR1 is LGHNA and CDR2 is YNFKEQ in the germline V gene. The CDR3 DNA follows: TGTGCCAGCAGCCAAGGCTCGGGGGGGCTCCAAGAGACCCAGTACTTC. It codes for CASSQGSGGLQETQYF.

This chain joins TRBV6-5 and TRBJ1-2; no reliable D call. The germline V gene has CDR1 MNHEY and CDR2 SVGAGI. The length of the CDR3 is 15 residues. Between the trimmed V and J ends, which lost 2 bases and 3 bases, there was a span of 13 bases. CDR3 region: CASSYDESEYYGYTF. CDR3 bases: TGTGCCAGCAGTTACGATGAATCGGAGTACTATGGCTACACCTTC.

This clone has just a few counts. The chain carries TRBV15 and TRBJ2-7; TRBD2 might be the D (6 bases). The CDR3 has 15 amino acids. CDR1 LNHNV and CDR2 YYDKDF come from the germline V gene (reference sequence). V was clipped by 1 base and J by 3 bases, with 13 bases between them. This CDR3 reads CATSRGSGGVYEQYF. The CDR3 nucleotides are TGTGCCACCAGCAGAGGTAGCGGAGGGGTCTACGAGCAGTACTTC.

J is TRBJ1-1 and V is TRBV4-1; tentatively, D is TRBD1 (5 bases). Germline CDR1 reads MGHRA; CDR2 reads YSYEKL. The CDR3 length is 14 residues. Trimming cost V 1 base and J 11 bases, with 17 bases left between them. The CDR3 region is CASSQVSVGPGAFF. The CDR3 coding sequence is TGCGCCAGCAGCCAAGTTTCAGTGGGGCCTGGGGCTTTCTTT.

The gene calls are TRBV10-3 and TRBJ1-5, with 8 bases that match TRBD1. Trimming cost V 7 bases and J 5 bases; bases outside gene matches: 4. This CDR3 has 13 residues. Germline V gene sequence: CDR1 ENHRY, CDR2 SYGVKD. For the CDR3, the DNA is TGTGCCATCACCAAGGACAGGGATCAGCCCCAGCATTTT. Protein product: CAITKDRDQPQHF.

The sample holds a few counts of this clone. The chain carries TRBV2 and TRBJ1-2, with a tentative D call TRBD1 (6 bases). This CDR3 is 15 amino acids long. The germline CDR1 and CDR2 sequences are SNHLY and FYNNEI. The V gene lost 5 bases and the J gene lost 2 bases, with 15 bases spanning the gap. The CDR3: CASSRTGLVNYGYTF. The CDR3 DNA reads TGTGCCAGCAGTCGAACAGGGTTGGTAAACTATGGCTACACCTTC.

The rearrangement links TRBV19 to TRBJ1-6; 7 nucleotides agree with TRBD1. Per germline, CDR1 LNHDA and CDR2 SQIVND (reference sequence). The length of the CDR3 is 14 residues. After removal of 3 bases from V and 7 bases from J, the junction contained 3 bases not matched to a gene. The chain's CDR3 is CASSMTGPNSPLHF. The CDR3 coding sequence is TGTGCCAGTAGTATGACAGGGCCCAATTCACCCCTCCACTTT.

This sequence joins TRBV19 and TRBJ2-3; 11 bases are shared with TRBD2. This CDR3 comprises 15 residues. After removal of 7 bases from V and 2 bases from J, the junction contained 5 bases not matched to a gene. The germline V gene has CDR1 LNHDA and CDR2 SQIVND (reference sequence). CDR3 DNA: TGTGCCAGTATGATAGCGGGGGGGCTCACAGATACGCAGTATTTT. This translates into CASMIAGGLTDTQYF.

V is TRBV4-1 and J is TRBJ1-1; TRBD1 matches 11 bases. The CDR3 extends over 15 amino acids. V was clipped by 4 bases and J by 4 bases; unmatched bases: 5. Germline values: CDR1 MGHRA, CDR2 YSYEKL. CDR3 nucleotide sequence: TGCGCCAGCAGCCTAGGGGACAGGGGGGGCACTGAAGCTTTCTTT. It translates to CASSLGDRGGTEAFF.

This chain joins TRBV6-4 and TRBJ2-7; 7 nucleotides match TRBD2. The junction had 3 bases not matched to a gene; V was cut back by 0 bases and J by 7 bases. The CDR3 is 13 residues long. From germline, CDR1 is MRHNA and CDR2 SNTAGT. CDR3 sequence reads: CASSDSSAGEQYF. In DNA, the CDR3 is TGTGCCAGCAGTGACTCATCAGCGGGGGAGCAGTACTTC.

The gene calls are TRBV5-6 and TRBJ1-2; D call uncertain. V shed 1 base and J shed 7 bases, with 17 bases lying between them. The CDR3 spans 15 residues. Germline CDR1 reads SGHDT; CDR2 reads YYEEEE. DNA of the CDR3: TGTGCCAGCAGCTTGTGGGCTTCGCCTCCGAGTGGCTACACCTTC. This codes for CASSLWASPPSGYTF.

The chain couples TRBV4-3 to TRBJ1-2; 7 bases map to TRBD1. Looked up from germline, CDR1 is LGHNA and CDR2 is YSLEER. V was pared by 3 bases and J by 0 bases, with 4 bases of the junction left unmatched. CDR3 size: 15 residues. The CDR3 region is CASSHGQASNYGYTF. Here the CDR3 DNA reads TGCGCCAGCAGCCACGGACAGGCCTCTAACTATGGCTACACCTTC.

As DNA, the CDR3 is TGTGCCAGCAGTTACACGGACAGCGAGACCCAGTACTTC. It specifies CASSYTDSETQYF. This rearrangement joins TRBV6-5 to TRBJ2-5, with D tentatively TRBD1 (6 bases). Germline V gene sequence: CDR1 MNHEY, CDR2 SVGAGI. The CDR3 length is 13 residues. With 2 bases removed from V and 5 bases from J, the gap between germline ends came to 9 bases.

This clone was counted between two and nine times. The V and J genes are TRBV5-8 and TRBJ1-3; TRBD1 might be the D (5 bases). This CDR3 has 14 residues. Looked up from germline, CDR1 is SGHTS and CDR2 is YDEGEE. Trimming left V 5 bases short and J 0 bases short, with 9 bases between. DNA for the CDR3: TGTGCCAGCAGTCTCAGGGACTCTGGAAACACCATATATTTT. This translates into CASSLRDSGNTIYF.

DNA of the CDR3: TGTGCCAGCAGCTTATCGGGACAGTTCACCTACGAGCAGTACTTC. Protein: CASSLSGQFTYEQYF. The V and J genes are TRBV11-2 and TRBJ2-7; TRBD1 matches at 7 bases. CDR3 length: 15 amino acids. Germline loops: CDR1 SGHAT, CDR2 FQNNGV. V gave up 2 bases and J gave up 2 bases; unmatched junction bases: 6.

With regard to this clone: A read error may produce the germline difference seen at one junction end. The chain uses TRBV6-5 and TRBJ2-7; D gene ambiguous. From germline, CDR1 is MNHEY and CDR2 SVGAGI. The CDR3 is 11 amino acids. This CDR3 reads CASRYSYEQYF. CDR3 DNA sequence: TGTGCCAGCAGGTACTCCTACGAGCAGTACTTC.